The next 2 T cell receptor beta chains were all read from a single sample in a study of chemoradiotherapy in HPV16-positive cancers. Clones were read by immunoSEQ multiplex PCR, and TCRdb kept only the in-frame ones, dropping some. The sample has 45,000 to 60,000 clones, more than 90% seen once. The starting material was blood, obtained from a patient who underwent chemoradiotherapy. The source of these receptors is a human donor with HPV-associated anogenital cancer.

V is TRBV5-1 and J is TRBJ2-1; TRBD2 might be the D (6 bases). The germline CDR1 and CDR2 sequences are SGHRS and YFSETQ. The CDR3 spans 14 residues. Trimming cost V 0 bases and J 5 bases, with 9 bases left between them. The CDR3 is CASSLGGNDNEQFF. The CDR3 bases are TGCGCCAGCAGCTTGGGCGGGAATGACAATGAGCAGTTCTTC.

The chain recombines TRBV10-1 with TRBJ2-4; TRBD1 matches at 7 bases. V was clipped by 5 bases and J by 3 bases; unmatched bases: 4. The CDR3 sequence is 14 residues long. Germline V gene lookup returns CDR1 WNHNN and CDR2 SYGVQD (reference sequence). The CDR3 coding sequence is TGCGCCAGCAGTAACGACAGGGACAAAAACATTCAGTACTTC. As protein: CASSNDRDKNIQYF.